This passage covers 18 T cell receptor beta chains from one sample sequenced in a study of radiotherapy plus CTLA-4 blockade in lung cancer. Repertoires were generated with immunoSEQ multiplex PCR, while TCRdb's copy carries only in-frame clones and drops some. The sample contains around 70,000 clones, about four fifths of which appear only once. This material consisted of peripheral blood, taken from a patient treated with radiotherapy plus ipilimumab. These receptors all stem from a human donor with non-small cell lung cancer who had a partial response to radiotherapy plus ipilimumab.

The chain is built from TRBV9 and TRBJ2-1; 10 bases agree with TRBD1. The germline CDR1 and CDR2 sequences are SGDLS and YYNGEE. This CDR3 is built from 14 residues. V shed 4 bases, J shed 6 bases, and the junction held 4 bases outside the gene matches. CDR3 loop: CASSFRTGGNEQFF. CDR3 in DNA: TGTGCCAGCAGCTTCCGGACAGGGGGCAATGAGCAGTTCTTC.

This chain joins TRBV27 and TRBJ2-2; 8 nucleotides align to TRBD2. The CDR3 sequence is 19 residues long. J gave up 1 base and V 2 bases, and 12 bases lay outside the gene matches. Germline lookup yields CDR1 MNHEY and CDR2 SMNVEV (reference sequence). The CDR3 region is CASSLKAPPAGGNTGELFF. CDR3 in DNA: TGTGCCAGCAGTTTAAAAGCCCCTCCTGCGGGAGGGAACACCGGGGAGCTGTTTTTT.

The DNA of the CDR3 is TGTGCCAGCAGCCCGGGGGACAGGCGAGAGACCCAGTACTTC. Translated, it gives CASSPGDRRETQYF. The chain employs TRBV7-2 and TRBJ2-5; 8 bases are a match to TRBD1. This CDR3 has 14 residues. Trimming removed 5 bases from V and 4 bases from J; junction bases left unmatched: 6. Germline CDR1 SGHTA, CDR2 FQGNSA.

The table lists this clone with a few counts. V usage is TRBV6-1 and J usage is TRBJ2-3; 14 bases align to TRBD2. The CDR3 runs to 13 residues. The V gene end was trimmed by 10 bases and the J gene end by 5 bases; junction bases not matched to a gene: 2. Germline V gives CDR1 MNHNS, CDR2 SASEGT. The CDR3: CATGLAGGDTQYF. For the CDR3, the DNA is TGTGCCACAGGACTAGCGGGAGGAGATACGCAGTATTTT.

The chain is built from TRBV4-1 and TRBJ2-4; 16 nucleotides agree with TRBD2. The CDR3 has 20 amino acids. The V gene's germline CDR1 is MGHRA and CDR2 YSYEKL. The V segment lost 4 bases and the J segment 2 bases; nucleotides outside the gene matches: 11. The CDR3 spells CASSRGTSGRAVESKNIQYF. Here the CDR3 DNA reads TGCGCCAGCAGCCGAGGGACTAGCGGGAGGGCCGTCGAGTCCAAAAACATTCAGTACTTC.

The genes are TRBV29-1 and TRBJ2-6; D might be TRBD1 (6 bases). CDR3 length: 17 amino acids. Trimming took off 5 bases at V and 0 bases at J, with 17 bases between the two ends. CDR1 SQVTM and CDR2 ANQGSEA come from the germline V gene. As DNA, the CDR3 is TGCAGCGTTCCGGGAAGGGACATGGACTCTGGGGCCAACGTCCTGACTTTC. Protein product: CSVPGRDMDSGANVLTF.

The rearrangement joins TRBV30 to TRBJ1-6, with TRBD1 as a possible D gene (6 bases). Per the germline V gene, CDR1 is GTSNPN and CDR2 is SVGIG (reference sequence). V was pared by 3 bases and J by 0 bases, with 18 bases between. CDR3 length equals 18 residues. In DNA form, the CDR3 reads TGTGCCTGGAGCGGGTATTTGAACAGGGACTCCTATAATTCACCCCTCCACTTT. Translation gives CAWSGYLNRDSYNSPLHF. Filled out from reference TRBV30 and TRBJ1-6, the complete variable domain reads SQTIHQWPATLVQPVGSPLSLECTVEGTSNPNLYWYRQAAGRGLQLLFYSVGIGQISSEVPQNLSASRPQDRQFILSSKKLLLSDSGFYLCAWSGYLNRDSYNSPLHFGNGTRLTVT.

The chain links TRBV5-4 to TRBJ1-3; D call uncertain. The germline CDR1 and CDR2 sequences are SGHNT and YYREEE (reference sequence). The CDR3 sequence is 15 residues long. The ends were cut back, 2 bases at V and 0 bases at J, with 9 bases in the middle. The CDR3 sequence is CASSLQNPSGNTIYF. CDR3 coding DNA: TGTGCCAGCAGCTTACAGAACCCCTCTGGAAACACCATATATTTT.

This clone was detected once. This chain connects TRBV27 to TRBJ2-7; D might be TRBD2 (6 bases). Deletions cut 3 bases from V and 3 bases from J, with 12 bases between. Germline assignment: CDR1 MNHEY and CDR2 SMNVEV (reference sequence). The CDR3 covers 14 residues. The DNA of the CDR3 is TGTGCCAGCAGTTTGACCCCAGCGGGCTACGAGCAGTACTTC. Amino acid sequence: CASSLTPAGYEQYF.

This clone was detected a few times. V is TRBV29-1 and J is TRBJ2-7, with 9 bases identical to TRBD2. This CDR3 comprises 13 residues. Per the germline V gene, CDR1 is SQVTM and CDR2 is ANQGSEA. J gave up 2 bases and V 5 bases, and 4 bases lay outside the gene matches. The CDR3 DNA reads TGCAGCGTTCTAGCGGGATTAACCTACGAGCAGTACTTC. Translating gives CSVLAGLTYEQYF.

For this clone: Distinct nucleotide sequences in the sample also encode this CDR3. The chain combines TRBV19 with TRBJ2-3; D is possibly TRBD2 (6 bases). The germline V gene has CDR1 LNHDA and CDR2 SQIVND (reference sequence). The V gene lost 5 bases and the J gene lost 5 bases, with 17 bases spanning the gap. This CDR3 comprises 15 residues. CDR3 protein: CASSAVSSVIDTQYF. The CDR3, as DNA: TGTGCCAGTAGTGCTGTATCTAGCGTCATAGATACGCAGTATTTT.

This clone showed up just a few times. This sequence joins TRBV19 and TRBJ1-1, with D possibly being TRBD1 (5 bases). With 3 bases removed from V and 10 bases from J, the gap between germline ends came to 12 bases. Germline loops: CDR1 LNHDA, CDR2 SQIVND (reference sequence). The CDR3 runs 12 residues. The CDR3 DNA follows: TGTGCCAGTAGTATTGCGGGGGACCCAGCTTTCTTT. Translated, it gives CASSIAGDPAFF. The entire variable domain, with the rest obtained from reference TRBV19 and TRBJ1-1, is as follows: DGGITQSPKYLFRKEGQNVTLSCEQNLNHDAMYWYRQDPGQGLRLIYYSQIVNDFQKGDIAEGYSVSREKKESFPLTVTSAQKNPTAFYLCASSIAGDPAFFGQGTRLTVV.

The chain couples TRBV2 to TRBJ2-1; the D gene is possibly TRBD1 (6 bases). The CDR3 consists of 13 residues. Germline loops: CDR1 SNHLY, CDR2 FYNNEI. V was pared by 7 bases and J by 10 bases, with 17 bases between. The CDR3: CASNPSGAGEQFF. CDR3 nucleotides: TGTGCCAGCAATCCTTCAGGGGCTGGAGAGCAGTTCTTC.

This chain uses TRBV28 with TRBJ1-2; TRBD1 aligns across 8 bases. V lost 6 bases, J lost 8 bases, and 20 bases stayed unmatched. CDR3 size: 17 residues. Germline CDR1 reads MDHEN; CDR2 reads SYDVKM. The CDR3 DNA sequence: TGTGCCAGCAGCCCAGAACAGGGGGTGGTTCGTGTTGCAGGCTACACCTTC. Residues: CASSPEQGVVRVAGYTF.

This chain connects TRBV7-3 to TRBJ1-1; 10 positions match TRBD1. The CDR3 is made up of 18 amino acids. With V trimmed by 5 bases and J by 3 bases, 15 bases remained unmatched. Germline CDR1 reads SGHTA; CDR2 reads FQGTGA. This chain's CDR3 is CASSLLGGTGVKDTEAFF. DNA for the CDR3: TGTGCCAGCAGCCTACTAGGGGGGACAGGGGTGAAAGACACTGAAGCTTTCTTT.

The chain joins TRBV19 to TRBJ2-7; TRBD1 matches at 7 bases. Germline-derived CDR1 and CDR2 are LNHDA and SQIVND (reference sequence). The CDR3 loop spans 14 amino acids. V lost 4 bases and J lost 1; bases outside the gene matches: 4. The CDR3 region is CASSTATGSYEQYF. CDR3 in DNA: TGTGCCAGTAGTACGGCGACAGGGTCCTACGAGCAGTACTTC.

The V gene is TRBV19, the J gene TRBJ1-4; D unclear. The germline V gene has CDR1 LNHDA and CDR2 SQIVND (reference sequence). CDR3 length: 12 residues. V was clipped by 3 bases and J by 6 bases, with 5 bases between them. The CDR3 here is CASSITYEKLFF. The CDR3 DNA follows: TGTGCCAGTAGTATCACATATGAAAAACTGTTTTTT.

CDR3 loop: CASSLDRARGYNEQFF. CDR3 coding DNA: TGTGCCAGCAGCTTAGACAGGGCGAGGGGATACAATGAGCAGTTCTTC. The chain carries TRBV5-4 and TRBJ2-1; 7 positions match TRBD1. With 2 bases clipped from V and 4 bases from J, the junction kept 9 bases outside the gene matches. Germline assignment: CDR1 SGHNT and CDR2 YYREEE (reference sequence). The CDR3 covers 16 residues.